This TCR beta chain was observed in a study of T cell responses to AZD1222 COVID-19 vaccine. Findings of the study overall: Vaccine-associated CD4 TCRs spanned spike, dominant at 160-218 and 743-854. Baseline serology detected seropositivity in only six AZD1222 recipients. It was only after the peak T cell response that any repertoires were sampled.

CDR3 length: 15 residues. Germline assignment: CDR1 SGHRS and CDR2 YFSETQ. V dropped 0 bases and J dropped 14; count of bases not matched to a gene: 15. Remarks on this clone: What it binds is not known.

Clones were sequenced by immunoSEQ multiplex PCR, and TCRdb holds only the in-frame ones, with some missing. The sample holds approximately 140,000 clones; roughly 90% are singletons and the top ten take 3.2%. The chain couples TRBV5-1 to TRBJ2-3; TRBD1 matches 7 bases. The TCR was taken from an adult who received the AZD1222 COVID-19 vaccine. Here the sequenced sample was peripheral blood, taken 28 days after the second AZD1222 dose. CDR3: CASSLATGDPPWAYF. The CDR3 DNA reads as TGCGCCAGCAGCTTGGCCACAGGGGACCCCCCCTGGGCGTATTTT. Variable domain in full (rest from reference TRBV5-1 and TRBJ2-3): KAGVTQTPRYLIKTRGQQVTLSCSPISGHRSVSWYQQTPGQGLQFLFEYFSETQRNKGNFPGRFSGRQFSNSRSEMNVSTLELGDSALYLCASSLATGDPPWAYFGPGTRLTVL.